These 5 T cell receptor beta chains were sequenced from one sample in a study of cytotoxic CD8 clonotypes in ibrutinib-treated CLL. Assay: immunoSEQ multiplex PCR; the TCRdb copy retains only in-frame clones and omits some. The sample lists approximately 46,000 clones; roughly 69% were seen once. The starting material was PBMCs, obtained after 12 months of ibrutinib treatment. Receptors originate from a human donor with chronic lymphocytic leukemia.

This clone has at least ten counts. Here the CDR3 reads CASRKTGGDGYTF. CDR3 in DNA: TGTGCCAGCAGAAAGACAGGGGGCGATGGCTACACCTTC. V gene TRBV28 combines with J gene TRBJ1-2; 10 nucleotides match TRBD1. V gave up 6 bases and J gave up 6 bases; unmatched junction bases: 4. CDR3 size: 13 residues. CDR1 is MDHEN and CDR2 is SYDVKM in the germline V gene.

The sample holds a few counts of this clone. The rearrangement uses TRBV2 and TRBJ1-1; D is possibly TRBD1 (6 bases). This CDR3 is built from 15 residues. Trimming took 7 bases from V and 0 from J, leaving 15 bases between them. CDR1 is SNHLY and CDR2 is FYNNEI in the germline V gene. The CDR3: CASKPGRQVNTEAFF. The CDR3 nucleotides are TGTGCCAGCAAACCGGGGCGACAGGTGAACACTGAAGCTTTCTTT.

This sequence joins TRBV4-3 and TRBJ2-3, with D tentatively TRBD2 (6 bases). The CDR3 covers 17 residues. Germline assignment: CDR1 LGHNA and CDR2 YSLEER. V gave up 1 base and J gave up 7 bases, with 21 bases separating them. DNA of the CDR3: TGCGCCAGCAGCCAAGGATCCCTAGCGACCCCCGAGTATACGCAGTATTTT. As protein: CASSQGSLATPEYTQYF.

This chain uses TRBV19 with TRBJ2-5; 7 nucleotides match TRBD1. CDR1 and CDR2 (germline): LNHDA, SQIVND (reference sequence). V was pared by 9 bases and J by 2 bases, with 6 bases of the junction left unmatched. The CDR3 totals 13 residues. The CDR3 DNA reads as TGTGCCAGCAGACAGGGCTCACAAGAGACCCAGTACTTC. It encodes CASRQGSQETQYF.

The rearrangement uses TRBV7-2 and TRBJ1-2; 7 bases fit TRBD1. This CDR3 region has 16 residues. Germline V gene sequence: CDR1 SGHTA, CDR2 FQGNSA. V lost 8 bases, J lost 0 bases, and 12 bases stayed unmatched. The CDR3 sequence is CASSQGGPTPNYGYTF. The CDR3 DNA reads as TGTGCCAGCTCCCAGGGGGGGCCCACCCCTAACTATGGCTACACCTTC.